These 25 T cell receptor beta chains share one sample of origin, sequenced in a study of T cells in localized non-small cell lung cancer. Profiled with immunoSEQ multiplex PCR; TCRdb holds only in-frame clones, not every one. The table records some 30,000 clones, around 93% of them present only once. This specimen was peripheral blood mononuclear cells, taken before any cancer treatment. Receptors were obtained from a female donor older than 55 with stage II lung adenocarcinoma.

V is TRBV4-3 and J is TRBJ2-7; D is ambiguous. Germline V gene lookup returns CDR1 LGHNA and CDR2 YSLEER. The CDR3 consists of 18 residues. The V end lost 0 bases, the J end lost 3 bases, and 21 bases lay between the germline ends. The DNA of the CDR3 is TGCGCCAGCAGCCAAGATATCGGCGGCGGCGCGCAAATCTACGAGCAGTACTTC. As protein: CASSQDIGGGAQIYEQYF.

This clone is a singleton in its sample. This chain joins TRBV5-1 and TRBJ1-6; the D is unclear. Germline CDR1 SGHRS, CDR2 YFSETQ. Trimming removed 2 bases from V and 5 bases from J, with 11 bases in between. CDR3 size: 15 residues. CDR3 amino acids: CASSLRDGNNSPLHF. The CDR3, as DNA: TGCGCCAGCAGCTTACGCGACGGAAATAATTCACCCCTCCACTTT. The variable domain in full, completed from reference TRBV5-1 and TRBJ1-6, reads KAGVTQTPRYLIKTRGQQVTLSCSPISGHRSVSWYQQTPGQGLQFLFEYFSETQRNKGNFPGRFSGRQFSNSRSEMNVSTLELGDSALYLCASSLRDGNNSPLHFGNGTRLTVT.

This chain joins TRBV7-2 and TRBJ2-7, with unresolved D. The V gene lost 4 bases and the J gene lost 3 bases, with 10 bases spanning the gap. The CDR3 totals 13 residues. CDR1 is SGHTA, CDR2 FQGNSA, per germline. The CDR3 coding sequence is TGTGCCAGCAGCTACCGTGACGGCTACGAGCAGTACTTC. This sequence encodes CASSYRDGYEQYF.

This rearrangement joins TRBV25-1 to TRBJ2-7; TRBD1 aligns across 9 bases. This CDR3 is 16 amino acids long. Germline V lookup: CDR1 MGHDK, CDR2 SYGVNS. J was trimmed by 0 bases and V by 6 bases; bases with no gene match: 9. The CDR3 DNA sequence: TGTGCCAGCAGACCGACCGGGACAGGGAGCTCCTACGAGCAGTACTTC. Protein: CASRPTGTGSSYEQYF.

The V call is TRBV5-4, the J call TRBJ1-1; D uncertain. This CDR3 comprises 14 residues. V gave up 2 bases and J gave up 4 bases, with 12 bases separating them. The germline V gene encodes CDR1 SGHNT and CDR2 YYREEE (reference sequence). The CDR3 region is CASSLSRGATEAFF. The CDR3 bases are TGTGCCAGCAGCTTATCCCGGGGTGCCACTGAAGCTTTCTTT.

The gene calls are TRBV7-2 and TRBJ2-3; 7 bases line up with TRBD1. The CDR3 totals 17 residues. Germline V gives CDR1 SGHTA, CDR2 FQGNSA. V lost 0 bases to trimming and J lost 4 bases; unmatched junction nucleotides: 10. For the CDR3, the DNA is TGTGCCAGCAGCTTAGCGCTCATGGGGCAGGGGGCAGATACGCAGTATTTT. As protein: CASSLALMGQGADTQYF.

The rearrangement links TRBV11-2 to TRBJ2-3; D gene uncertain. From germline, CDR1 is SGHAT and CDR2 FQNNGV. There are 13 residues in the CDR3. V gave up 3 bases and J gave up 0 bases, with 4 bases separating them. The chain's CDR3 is CASSFPSTDTQYF. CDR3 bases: TGTGCCAGCAGCTTTCCTAGCACAGATACGCAGTATTTT.

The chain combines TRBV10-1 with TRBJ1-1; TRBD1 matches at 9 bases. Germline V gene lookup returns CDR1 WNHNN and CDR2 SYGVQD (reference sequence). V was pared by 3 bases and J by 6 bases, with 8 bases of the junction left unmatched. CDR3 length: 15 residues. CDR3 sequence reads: CASSDLQGASSEAFF. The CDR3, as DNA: TGCGCCAGCAGTGATCTACAGGGGGCAAGTTCTGAAGCTTTCTTT.

The CDR3 reads CASSSRLNYEQYF. CDR3 DNA: TGTGCCAGCAGCTCCAGACTGAATTACGAGCAGTACTTC. The rearrangement links TRBV5-6 to TRBJ2-7; D is unresolved. Trimming removed 3 bases from V and 4 bases from J, with 11 bases in between. CDR1 is SGHDT and CDR2 is YYEEEE in the germline V gene. The CDR3 is 13 amino acids.

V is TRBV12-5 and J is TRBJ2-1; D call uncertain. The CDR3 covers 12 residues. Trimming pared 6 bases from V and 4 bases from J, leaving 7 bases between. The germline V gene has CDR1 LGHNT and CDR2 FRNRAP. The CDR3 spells CASGFGYNEQFF. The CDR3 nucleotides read TGTGCTAGTGGCTTCGGTTACAATGAGCAGTTCTTC.

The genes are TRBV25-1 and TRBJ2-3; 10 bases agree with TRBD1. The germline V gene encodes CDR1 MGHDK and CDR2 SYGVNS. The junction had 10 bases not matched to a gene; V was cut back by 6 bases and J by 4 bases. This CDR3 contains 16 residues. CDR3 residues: CASSEQGQGSSDTQYF. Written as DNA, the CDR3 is TGTGCCAGCAGCGAACAGGGACAGGGGTCTTCAGATACGCAGTATTTT.

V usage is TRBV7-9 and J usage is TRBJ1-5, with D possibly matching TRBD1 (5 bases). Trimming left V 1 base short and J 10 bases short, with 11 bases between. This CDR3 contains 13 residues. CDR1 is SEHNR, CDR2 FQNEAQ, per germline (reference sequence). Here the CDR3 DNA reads TGTGCCAGCAGCTTAGGACAGATCGGCCCCCAGCATTTT. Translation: CASSLGQIGPQHF.

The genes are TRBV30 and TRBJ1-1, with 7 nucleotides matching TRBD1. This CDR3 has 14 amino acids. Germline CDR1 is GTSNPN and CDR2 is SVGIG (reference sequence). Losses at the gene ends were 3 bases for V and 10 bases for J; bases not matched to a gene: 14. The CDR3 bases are TGTGCCTGGAGATCAACCGACAGGGTTGGTCTAGCTTTCTTT. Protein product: CAWRSTDRVGLAFF.

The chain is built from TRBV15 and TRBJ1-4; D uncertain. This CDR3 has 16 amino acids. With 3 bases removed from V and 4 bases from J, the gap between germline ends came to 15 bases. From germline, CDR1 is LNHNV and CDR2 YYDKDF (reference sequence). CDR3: CATSSRLKGNNEKLFF. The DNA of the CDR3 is TGTGCCACCAGCAGTAGGTTAAAAGGGAATAATGAAAAACTGTTTTTT.

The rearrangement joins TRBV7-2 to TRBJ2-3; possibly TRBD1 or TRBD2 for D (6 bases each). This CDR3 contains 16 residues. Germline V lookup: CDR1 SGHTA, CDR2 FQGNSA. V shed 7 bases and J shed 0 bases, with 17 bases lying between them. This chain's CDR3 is CASTPAGGPSTDTQYF. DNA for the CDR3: TGTGCCAGCACCCCAGCCGGGGGCCCTAGCACAGATACGCAGTATTTT. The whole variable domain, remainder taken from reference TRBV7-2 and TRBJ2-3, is GAGVSQSPSNKVTEKGKDVELRCDPISGHTALYWYRQSLGQGLEFLIYFQGNSAPDKSGLPSDRFSAERTGGSVSTLTIQRTQQEDSAVYLCASTPAGGPSTDTQYFGPGTRLTVL.

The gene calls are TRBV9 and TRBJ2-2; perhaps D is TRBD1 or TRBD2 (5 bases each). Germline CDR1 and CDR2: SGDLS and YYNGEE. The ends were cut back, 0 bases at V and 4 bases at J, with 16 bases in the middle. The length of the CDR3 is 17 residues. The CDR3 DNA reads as TGTGCCAGCAGCGTAGCTACCTGGGGGACGGTCACCGGGGAGCTGTTTTTT. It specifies CASSVATWGTVTGELFF.

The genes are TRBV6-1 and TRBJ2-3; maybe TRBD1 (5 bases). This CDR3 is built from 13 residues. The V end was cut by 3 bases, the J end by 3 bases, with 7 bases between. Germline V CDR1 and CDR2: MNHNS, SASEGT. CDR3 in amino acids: CASSEQGTDTQYF. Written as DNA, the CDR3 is TGTGCCAGCAGTGAGCAGGGAACAGATACGCAGTATTTT.

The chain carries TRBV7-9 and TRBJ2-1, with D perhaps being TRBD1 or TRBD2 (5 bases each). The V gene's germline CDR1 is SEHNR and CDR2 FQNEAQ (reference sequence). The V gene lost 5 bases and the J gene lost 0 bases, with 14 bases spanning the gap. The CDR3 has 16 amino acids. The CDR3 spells CASSGRAGSSYNEQFF. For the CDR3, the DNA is TGTGCCAGCAGCGGGCGGGCAGGGAGCTCCTACAATGAGCAGTTCTTC.

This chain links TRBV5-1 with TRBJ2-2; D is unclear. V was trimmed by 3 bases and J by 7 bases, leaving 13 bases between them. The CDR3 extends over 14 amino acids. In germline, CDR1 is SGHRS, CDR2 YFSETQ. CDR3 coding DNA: TGCGCCAGCAGCTACGCGGCCCCGGGCGGGGAGCTGTTTTTT. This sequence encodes CASSYAAPGGELFF.

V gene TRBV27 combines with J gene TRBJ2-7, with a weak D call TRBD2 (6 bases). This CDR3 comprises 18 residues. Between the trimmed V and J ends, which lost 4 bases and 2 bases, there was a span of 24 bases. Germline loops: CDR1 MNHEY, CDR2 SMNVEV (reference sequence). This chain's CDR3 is CASSSTLPLTSRAYEQYF. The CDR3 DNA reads TGTGCCAGCAGTTCCACCCTCCCTTTGACTAGTAGAGCCTACGAGCAGTACTTC.

CDR3 coding DNA: TGTGCCAGCAGCTCGAGACAGGGCTTATCTAACTATGGCTACACCTTC. This codes for CASSSRQGLSNYGYTF. V gene TRBV5-6 combines with J gene TRBJ1-2, with TRBD1 matching over 7 bases. The CDR3 contains 16 residues. V dropped 3 bases and J dropped 0; count of bases not matched to a gene: 8. Germline V gene lookup returns CDR1 SGHDT and CDR2 YYEEEE.

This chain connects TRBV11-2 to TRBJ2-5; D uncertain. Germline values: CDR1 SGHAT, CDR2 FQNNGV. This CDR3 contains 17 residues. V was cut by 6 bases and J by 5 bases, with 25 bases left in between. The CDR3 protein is CASSQRYSARRGETQYF. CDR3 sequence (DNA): TGTGCCAGCAGTCAGAGATACAGTGCCCGTCGTGGGGAGACCCAGTACTTC.

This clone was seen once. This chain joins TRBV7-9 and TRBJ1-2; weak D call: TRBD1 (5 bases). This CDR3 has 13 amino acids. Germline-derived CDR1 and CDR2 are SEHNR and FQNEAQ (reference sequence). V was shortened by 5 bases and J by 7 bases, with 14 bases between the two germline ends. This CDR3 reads CASSPTGLTGYTF. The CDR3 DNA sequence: TGTGCCAGCAGCCCAACAGGACTAACTGGCTACACCTTC.

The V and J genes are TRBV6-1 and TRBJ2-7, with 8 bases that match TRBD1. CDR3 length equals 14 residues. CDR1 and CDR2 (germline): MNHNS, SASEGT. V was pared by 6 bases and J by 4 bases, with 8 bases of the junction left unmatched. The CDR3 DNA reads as TGTGCCAGCAGGCAGGGACAGGCCCTTTACGAGCAGTACTTC. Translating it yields CASRQGQALYEQYF.

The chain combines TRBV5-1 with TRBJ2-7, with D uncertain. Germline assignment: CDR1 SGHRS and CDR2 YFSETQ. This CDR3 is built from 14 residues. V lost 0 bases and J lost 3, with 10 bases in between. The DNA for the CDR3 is TGCGCCAGCAGCTTGGTAGGGCCTAACTACGAGCAGTACTTC. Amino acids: CASSLVGPNYEQYF.